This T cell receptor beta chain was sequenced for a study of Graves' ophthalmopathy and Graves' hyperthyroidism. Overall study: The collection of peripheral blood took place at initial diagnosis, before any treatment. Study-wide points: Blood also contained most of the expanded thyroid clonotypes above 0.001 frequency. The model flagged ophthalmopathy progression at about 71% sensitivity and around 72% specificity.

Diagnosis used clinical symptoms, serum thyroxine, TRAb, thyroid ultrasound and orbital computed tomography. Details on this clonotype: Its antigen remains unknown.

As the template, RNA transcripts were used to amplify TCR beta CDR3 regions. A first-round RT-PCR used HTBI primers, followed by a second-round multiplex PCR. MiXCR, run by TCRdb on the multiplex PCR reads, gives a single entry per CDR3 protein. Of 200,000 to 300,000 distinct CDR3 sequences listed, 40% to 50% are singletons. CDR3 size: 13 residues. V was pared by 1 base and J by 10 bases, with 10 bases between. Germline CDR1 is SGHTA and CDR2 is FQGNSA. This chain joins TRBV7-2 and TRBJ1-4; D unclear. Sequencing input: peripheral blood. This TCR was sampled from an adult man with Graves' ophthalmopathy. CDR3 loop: CASSLGGTGKLFF. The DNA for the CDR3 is TGTGCCAGCAGCTTAGGCGGAACTGGAAAACTGTTTTTT.